The table lists the clone carrying this TCR beta chain with a few counts. This sample stems from a study of beta chain features in type 1 diabetes. Germline V gene lookup returns CDR1 SGDLS and CDR2 YYNGEE. Trimming took 0 bases from V and 2 from J; bases not matched to a gene: 5. The CDR3 loop spans 15 amino acids. Every bit of the isolated RNA underwent reverse transcription, so sequencing read expressed TCRB transcripts. Generated by immunoSEQ multiplex PCR, the TCRdb table keeps only in-frame clones and is missing some. The table records over 120,000 clones, 10% of them present only once. The sequence was obtained from a man between 18 and 35 years old in good health. The chain links TRBV9 to TRBJ2-7; 7 positions match TRBD2. Sequenced input: naive CD4+ T cells from blood. DNA of the CDR3: TGTGCCAGCAGCGTAGGGCTAGCGGATGCCTACGAGCAGTACTTC. It translates to CASSVGLADAYEQYF.